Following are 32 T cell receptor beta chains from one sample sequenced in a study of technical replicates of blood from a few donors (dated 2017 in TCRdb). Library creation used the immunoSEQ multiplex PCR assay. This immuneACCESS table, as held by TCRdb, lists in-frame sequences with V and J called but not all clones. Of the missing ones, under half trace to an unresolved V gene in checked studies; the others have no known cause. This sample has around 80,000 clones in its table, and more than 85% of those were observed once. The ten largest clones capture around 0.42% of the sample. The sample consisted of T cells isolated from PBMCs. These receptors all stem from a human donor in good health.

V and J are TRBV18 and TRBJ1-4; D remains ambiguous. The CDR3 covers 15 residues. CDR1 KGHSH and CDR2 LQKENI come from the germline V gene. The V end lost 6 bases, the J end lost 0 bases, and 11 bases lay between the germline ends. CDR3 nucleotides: TGTGCCAGCTCGCAAACAGAAACAACTAATGAAAAACTGTTTTTT. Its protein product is CASSQTETTNEKLFF.

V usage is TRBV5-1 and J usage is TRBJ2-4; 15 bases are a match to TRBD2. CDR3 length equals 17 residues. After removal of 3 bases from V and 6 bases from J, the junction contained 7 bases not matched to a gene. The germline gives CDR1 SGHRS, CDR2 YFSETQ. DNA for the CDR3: TGCGCCAGCAGCTATGGACTAGCGGGAGGGCCGGGAAACATTCAGTACTTC. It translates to CASSYGLAGGPGNIQYF. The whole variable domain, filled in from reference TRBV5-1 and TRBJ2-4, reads KAGVTQTPRYLIKTRGQQVTLSCSPISGHRSVSWYQQTPGQGLQFLFEYFSETQRNKGNFPGRFSGRQFSNSRSEMNVSTLELGDSALYLCASSYGLAGGPGNIQYFGAGTRLSVL.

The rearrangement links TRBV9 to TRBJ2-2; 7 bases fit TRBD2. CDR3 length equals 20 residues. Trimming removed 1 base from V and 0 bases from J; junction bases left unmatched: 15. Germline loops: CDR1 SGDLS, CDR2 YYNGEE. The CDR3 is CASSVLREENGEANTGELFF. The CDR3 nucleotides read TGTGCCAGCAGCGTATTACGGGAGGAAAATGGGGAGGCGAACACCGGGGAGCTGTTTTTT.

CDR3 sequence: CASSQAGGPYNEQFF. For the CDR3, the DNA is TGTGCCAGCAGCCAAGCGGGAGGGCCCTACAATGAGCAGTTCTTC. This chain uses TRBV4-2 with TRBJ2-1; TRBD2 matches at 8 bases. The CDR3 runs 15 residues. Germline V CDR1 and CDR2: LGHNA, YNFKEQ. Losses at the gene ends were 1 base for V and 2 bases for J; bases not matched to a gene: 1.

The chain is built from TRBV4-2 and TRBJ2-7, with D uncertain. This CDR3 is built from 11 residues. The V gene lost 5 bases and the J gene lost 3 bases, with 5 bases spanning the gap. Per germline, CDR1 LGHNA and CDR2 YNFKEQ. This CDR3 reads CASSSGYEQYF. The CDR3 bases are TGTGCCAGCAGCTCAGGCTACGAGCAGTACTTC.

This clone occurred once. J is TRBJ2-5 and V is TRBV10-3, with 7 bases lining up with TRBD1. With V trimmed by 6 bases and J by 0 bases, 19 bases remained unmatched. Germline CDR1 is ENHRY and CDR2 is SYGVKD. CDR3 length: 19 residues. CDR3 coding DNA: TGTGCCATCAGACCATCAGCCGGGACAGCAACTCACGACCAAGAGACCCAGTACTTC. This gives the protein CAIRPSAGTATHDQETQYF.

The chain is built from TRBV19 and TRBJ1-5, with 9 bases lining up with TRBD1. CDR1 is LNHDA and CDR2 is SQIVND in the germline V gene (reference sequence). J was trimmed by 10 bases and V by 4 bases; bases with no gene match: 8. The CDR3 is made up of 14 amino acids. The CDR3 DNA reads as TGTGCCAGTAGTACGGGACAGGGAGTGACACCCCAGCATTTT. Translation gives CASSTGQGVTPQHF. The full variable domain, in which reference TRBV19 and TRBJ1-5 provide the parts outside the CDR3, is DGGITQSPKYLFRKEGQNVTLSCEQNLNHDAMYWYRQDPGQGLRLIYYSQIVNDFQKGDIAEGYSVSREKKESFPLTVTSAQKNPTAFYLCASSTGQGVTPQHFGDGTRLSIL.

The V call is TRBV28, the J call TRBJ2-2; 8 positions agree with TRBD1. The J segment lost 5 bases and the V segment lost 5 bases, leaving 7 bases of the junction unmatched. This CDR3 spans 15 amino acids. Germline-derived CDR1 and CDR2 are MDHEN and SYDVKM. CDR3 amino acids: CASSARTGITGELFF. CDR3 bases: TGTGCCAGCAGTGCAAGGACAGGGATTACCGGGGAGCTGTTTTTT.

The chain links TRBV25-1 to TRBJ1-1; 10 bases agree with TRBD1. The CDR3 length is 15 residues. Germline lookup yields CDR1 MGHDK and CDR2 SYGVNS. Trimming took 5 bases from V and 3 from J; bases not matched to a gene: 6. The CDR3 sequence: CASSRQGAGYTEAFF. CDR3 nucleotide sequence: TGTGCCAGCAGTAGACAGGGGGCTGGTTACACTGAAGCTTTCTTT.

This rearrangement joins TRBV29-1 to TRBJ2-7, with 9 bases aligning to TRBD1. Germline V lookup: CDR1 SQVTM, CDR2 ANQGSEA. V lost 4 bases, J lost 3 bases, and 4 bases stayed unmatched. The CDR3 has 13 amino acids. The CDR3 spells CSVGDRESYEQYF. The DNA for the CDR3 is TGCAGCGTTGGGGACAGGGAAAGCTACGAGCAGTACTTC.

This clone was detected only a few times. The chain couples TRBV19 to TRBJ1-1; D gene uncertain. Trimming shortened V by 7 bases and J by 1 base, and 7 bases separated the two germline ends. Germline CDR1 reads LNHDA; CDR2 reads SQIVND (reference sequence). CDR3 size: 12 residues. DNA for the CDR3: TGTGCCAGTACCCCATCGAACACTGAAGCTTTCTTT. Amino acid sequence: CASTPSNTEAFF.

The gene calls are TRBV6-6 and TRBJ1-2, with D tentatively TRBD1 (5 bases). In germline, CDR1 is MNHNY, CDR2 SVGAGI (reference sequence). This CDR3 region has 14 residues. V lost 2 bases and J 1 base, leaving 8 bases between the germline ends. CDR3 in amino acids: CASSYPDSNYGYTF. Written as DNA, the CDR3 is TGTGCCAGCAGTTACCCCGACAGTAACTATGGCTACACCTTC.

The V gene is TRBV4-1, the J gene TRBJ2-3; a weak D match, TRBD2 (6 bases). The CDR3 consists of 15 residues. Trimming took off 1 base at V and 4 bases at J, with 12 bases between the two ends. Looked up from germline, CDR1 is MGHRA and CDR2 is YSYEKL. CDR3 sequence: CASSQVGWEADTQYF. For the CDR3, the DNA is TGCGCCAGCAGCCAAGTAGGGTGGGAGGCAGATACGCAGTATTTT.

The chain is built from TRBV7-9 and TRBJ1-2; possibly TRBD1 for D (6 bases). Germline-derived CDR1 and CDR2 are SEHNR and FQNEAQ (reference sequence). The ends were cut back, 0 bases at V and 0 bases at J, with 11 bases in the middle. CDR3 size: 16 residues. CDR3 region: CASSLATGQANYGYTF. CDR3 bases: TGTGCCAGCAGCTTAGCCACAGGGCAAGCTAACTATGGCTACACCTTC.

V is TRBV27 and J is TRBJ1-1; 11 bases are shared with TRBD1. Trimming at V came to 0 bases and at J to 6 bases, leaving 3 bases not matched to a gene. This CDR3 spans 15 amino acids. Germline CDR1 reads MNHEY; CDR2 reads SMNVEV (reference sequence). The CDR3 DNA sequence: TGTGCCAGCAGTTTATCGGGGACAGGGGGGGCTGAAGCTTTCTTT. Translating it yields CASSLSGTGGAEAFF.

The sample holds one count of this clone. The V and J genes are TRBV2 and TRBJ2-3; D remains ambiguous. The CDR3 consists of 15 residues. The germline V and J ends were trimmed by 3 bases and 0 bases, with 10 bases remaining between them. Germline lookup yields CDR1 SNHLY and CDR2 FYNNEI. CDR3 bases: TGTGCCAGCAGTGAGTGGCGCAGGAGCACAGATACGCAGTATTTT. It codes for CASSEWRRSTDTQYF.

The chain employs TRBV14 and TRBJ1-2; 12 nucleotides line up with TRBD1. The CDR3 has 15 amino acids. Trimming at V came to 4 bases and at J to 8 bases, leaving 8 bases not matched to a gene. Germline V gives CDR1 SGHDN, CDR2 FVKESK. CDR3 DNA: TGTGCCAGCAGCCGGGGACAGGGGGCACCGCGGGGCTACACCTTC. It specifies CASSRGQGAPRGYTF.

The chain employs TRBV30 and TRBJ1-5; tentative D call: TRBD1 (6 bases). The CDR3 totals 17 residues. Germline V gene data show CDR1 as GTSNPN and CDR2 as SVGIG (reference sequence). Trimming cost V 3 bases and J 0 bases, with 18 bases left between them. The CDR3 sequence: CAWRPAAGGYSNQPQHF. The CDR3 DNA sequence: TGTGCCTGGAGGCCCGCAGCGGGGGGCTATAGCAATCAGCCCCAGCATTTT.

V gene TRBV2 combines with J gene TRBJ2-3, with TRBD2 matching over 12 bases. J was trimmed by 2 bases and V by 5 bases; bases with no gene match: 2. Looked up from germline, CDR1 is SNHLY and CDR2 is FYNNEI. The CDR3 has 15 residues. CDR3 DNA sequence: TGTGCCAGCAGTTGGACTAGCGGGGACACAGATACGCAGTATTTT. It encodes CASSWTSGDTDTQYF.

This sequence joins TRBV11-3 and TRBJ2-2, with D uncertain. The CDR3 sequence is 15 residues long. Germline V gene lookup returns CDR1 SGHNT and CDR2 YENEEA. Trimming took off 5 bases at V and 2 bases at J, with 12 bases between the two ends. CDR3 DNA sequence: TGTGCCAGCAGCCCCCGTTCGACAAACACCGGGGAGCTGTTTTTT. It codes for CASSPRSTNTGELFF. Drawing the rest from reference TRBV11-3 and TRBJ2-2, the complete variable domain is EAGVVQSPRYKIIEKKQPVAFWCNPISGHNTLYWYLQNLGQGPELLIRYENEEAVDDSQLPKDRFSAERLKGVDSTLKIQPAELGDSAVYLCASSPRSTNTGELFFGEGSRLTVL.

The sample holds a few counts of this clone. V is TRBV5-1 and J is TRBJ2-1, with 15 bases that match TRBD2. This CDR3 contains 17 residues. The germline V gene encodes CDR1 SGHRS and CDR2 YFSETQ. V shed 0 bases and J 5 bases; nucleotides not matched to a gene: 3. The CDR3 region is CASSLAGLAGGNNEQFF. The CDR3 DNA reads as TGCGCCAGCAGCTTGGCGGGACTAGCGGGAGGAAACAATGAGCAGTTCTTC.

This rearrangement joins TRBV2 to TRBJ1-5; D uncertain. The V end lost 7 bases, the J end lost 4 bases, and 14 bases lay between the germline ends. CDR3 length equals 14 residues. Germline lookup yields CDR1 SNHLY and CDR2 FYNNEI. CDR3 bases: TGTGCCAGCAAGTCCGGGGAGGGAAATCAGCCCCAGCATTTT. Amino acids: CASKSGEGNQPQHF.

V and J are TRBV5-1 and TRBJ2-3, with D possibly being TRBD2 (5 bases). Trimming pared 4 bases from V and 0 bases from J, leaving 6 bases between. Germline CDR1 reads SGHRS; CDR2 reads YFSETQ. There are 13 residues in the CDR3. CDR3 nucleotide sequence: TGCGCCAGCAGCCGCGGGAGCACAGATACGCAGTATTTT. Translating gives CASSRGSTDTQYF. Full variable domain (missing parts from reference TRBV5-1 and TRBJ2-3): KAGVTQTPRYLIKTRGQQVTLSCSPISGHRSVSWYQQTPGQGLQFLFEYFSETQRNKGNFPGRFSGRQFSNSRSEMNVSTLELGDSALYLCASSRGSTDTQYFGPGTRLTVL.

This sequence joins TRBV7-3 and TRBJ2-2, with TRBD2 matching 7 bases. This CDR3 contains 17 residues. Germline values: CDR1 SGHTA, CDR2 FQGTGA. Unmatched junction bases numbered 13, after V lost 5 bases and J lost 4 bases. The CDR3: CASSPRGGWGGTGELFF. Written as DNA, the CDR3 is TGTGCCAGCAGCCCCCGCGGGGGTTGGGGTGGCACCGGGGAGCTGTTTTTT.

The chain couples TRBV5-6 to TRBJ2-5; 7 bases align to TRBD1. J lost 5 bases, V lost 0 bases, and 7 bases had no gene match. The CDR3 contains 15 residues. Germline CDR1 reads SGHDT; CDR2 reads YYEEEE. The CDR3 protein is CASSLGQGLGETQYF. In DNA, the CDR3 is TGTGCCAGCAGCTTGGGACAGGGATTGGGGGAGACCCAGTACTTC.

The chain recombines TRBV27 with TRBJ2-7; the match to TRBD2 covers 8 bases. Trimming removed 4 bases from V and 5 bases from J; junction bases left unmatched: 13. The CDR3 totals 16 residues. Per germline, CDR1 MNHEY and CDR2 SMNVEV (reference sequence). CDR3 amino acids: CASSSEREYDINEQYF. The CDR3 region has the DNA TGTGCCAGCAGTTCCGAGCGGGAGTACGACATCAACGAGCAGTACTTC.

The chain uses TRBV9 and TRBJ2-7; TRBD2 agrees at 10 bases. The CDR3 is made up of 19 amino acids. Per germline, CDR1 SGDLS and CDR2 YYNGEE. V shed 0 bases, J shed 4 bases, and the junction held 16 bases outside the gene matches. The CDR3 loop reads CASSVVSRDFQAGGYEQYF. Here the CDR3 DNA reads TGTGCCAGCAGCGTAGTATCCAGGGATTTTCAAGCGGGAGGGTACGAGCAGTACTTC.

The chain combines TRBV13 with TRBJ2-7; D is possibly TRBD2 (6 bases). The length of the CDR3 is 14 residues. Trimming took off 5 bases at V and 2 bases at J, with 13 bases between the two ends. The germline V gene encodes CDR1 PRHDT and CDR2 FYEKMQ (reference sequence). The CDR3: CASSIPGLTYEQYF. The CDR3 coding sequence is TGTGCCAGCAGCATACCGGGACTGACCTACGAGCAGTACTTC.

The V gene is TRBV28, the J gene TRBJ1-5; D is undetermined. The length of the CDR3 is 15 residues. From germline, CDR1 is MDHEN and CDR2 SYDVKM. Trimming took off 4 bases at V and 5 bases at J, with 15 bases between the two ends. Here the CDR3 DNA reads TGTGCCAGCAGTTGGGTAGGGAGGCGCGATCAGCCCCAGCATTTT. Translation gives CASSWVGRRDQPQHF.

The DNA for the CDR3 is TGCGCCAGCAGCTTGGAGGCAGGTCAAAAAGAGACCCAGTACTTC. Protein sequence: CASSLEAGQKETQYF. V is TRBV5-1 and J is TRBJ2-5; no clear D. V dropped 0 bases and J dropped 3 bases, with 12 bases sitting between them. The CDR3 has 15 residues. CDR1 is SGHRS, CDR2 YFSETQ, per germline.

The CDR3 spells CASSSGPSTEAFF. The CDR3 DNA reads as TGTGCCAGCAGCTCAGGGCCCTCCACTGAAGCTTTCTTT. The gene calls are TRBV7-2 and TRBJ1-1, with D possibly being TRBD1 (5 bases). The CDR3 is made up of 13 amino acids. Germline CDR1 and CDR2: SGHTA and FQGNSA. Trimming took off 4 bases at V and 4 bases at J, with 10 bases between the two ends.

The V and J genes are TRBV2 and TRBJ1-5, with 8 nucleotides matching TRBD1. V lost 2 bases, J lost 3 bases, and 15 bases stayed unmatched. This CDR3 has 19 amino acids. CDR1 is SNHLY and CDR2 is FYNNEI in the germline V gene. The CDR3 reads CASSEKLGWGQVLNQPQHF. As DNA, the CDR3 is TGTGCCAGCAGTGAAAAGTTGGGTTGGGGACAGGTTCTCAATCAGCCCCAGCATTTT.